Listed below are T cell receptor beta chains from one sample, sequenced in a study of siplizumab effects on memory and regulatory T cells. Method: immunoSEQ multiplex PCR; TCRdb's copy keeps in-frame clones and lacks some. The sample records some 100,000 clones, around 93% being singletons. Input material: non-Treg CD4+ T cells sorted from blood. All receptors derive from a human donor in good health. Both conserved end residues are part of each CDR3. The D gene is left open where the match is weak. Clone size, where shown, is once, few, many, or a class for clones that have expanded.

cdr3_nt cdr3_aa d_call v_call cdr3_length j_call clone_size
TGTGCCTGGAGTTCGGCGGAGGGTTTTGGGGAGACCCAGTACTTC CAWSSAEGFGETQYF NA TRBV30 15 TRBJ2-5 NA
TGCAGCGTGACCCTACACCCTTCGGATACGCAGTATTTT CSVTLHPSDTQYF NA TRBV29-1 13 TRBJ2-3 NA
TGTGCCAGCAGTTTTGACCTAGCGGGGTCGAACACCGGGGAGCTGTTTTTT CASSFDLAGSNTGELFF TRBD2 TRBV27 17 TRBJ2-2 NA
TGTGCCAGCAGCTCTCACTCCACAGATACGCAGTATTTT CASSSHSTDTQYF NA TRBV7-3 13 TRBJ2-3 NA
TGTGCCAGCAGTTTAAGGGCCCAGCAGAATGAGCAGTTCTTC CASSLRAQQNEQFF NA TRBV27 14 TRBJ2-1 once
TGTGCCACCAGCGCACGACAGAGGACCCAAGAGACCCAGTACTTC CATSARQRTQETQYF NA TRBV15 15 TRBJ2-5 NA
TGTGCCAGCAGGCGAAGCGGTCCTAGCACAGATACGCAGTATTTT CASRRSGPSTDTQYF NA TRBV6-5 15 TRBJ2-3 once
TGTGCCAGCAGCGTACTAGCGGGAAGCTCCTACAATGAGCAGTTCTTC CASSVLAGSSYNEQFF TRBD2 TRBV9 16 TRBJ2-1 NA
TGTGCCATTTACAGGGGGCGCGAGGTAAATCAGCCCCAGCATTTT CAIYRGREVNQPQHF TRBD1 TRBV19 15 TRBJ1-5 NA
TGTGCCAGCAGCCCTTCTCGCGGGGGCTCCTACGAGCAGTACTTC CASSPSRGGSYEQYF TRBD2 TRBV11-2 15 TRBJ2-7 NA
TGTGCCAGCAGCGTATCTGGCGCGCCGACGGGTGGCTACACCTTC CASSVSGAPTGGYTF NA TRBV9 15 TRBJ1-2 NA
TGCGCCAGCAGCAGATCAGGGGGAGTTCAGCCCCAGCATTTT CASSRSGGVQPQHF TRBD1 TRBV5-1 14 TRBJ1-5 NA
TGTGCCAGCCAAGCGGGGAACTCCTACAATGAGCAGTTCTTC CASQAGNSYNEQFF TRBD2 TRBV27 14 TRBJ2-1 NA
TGTGCCAGCAGTTATCGAATAAGAAGGCGGGCCAGCGCCTACAATGAGCAGTTCTTC CASSYRIRRRASAYNEQFF NA TRBV28 19 TRBJ2-1 NA
TGTGCCAGCAGCTCCCGACTGGCATTCGGAGGCACAGATACGCAGTATTTT CASSSRLAFGGTDTQYF NA TRBV11-2 17 TRBJ2-3 NA
TGTGCCAGCAGCTTCCGAGGGGCCCCAGATACGCAGTATTTT CASSFRGAPDTQYF NA TRBV5-8 14 TRBJ2-3 NA
TGTGCTAGTGGAGCCGGGACAGGGTTTAGCGGGAGGGCCGGGGAGACCCAGTACTTC CASGAGTGFSGRAGETQYF TRBD2 TRBV12-5 19 TRBJ2-5 NA
TGTGCCTGGAGTGTACTAGGGTACACCGGGGAGCTGTTTTTT CAWSVLGYTGELFF NA TRBV30 14 TRBJ2-2 NA
TGTGCCAGCTTTGGTAGGCGGCAGGGGGGCCGGGATCAGCCCCAGCATTTT CASFGRRQGGRDQPQHF TRBD1 TRBV27 17 TRBJ1-5 NA
TGTGCCAGCAGCTTAGACCCAGGCACAGGGGACGAGCAGTACTTC CASSLDPGTGDEQYF TRBD1 TRBV7-6 15 TRBJ2-7 NA
TGCGCCAGCAACCCCAGCGTGGCGGGAGGGAAGGAAGAGACCCAGTACTTC CASNPSVAGGKEETQYF TRBD2 TRBV5-1 17 TRBJ2-5 NA
TGTGCCAGCAGCGTAAAGACACTAGCGGGTGAGCAGTTCTTC CASSVKTLAGEQFF TRBD2 TRBV9 14 TRBJ2-1 NA
TGTGCCAGCTCACGGGAGTCGAGGTTAAGTGAGCAGTTCTTC CASSRESRLSEQFF NA TRBV18 14 TRBJ2-1 NA
TGTGCCAGCAGCGTTCTGGCCTTTGGGAACACTGAAGCTTTCTTT CASSVLAFGNTEAFF NA TRBV9 15 TRBJ1-1 few
TGTGCCAGCAGTTCTCAGGGGGCCTTAAACACTGAAGCTTTCTTT CASSSQGALNTEAFF TRBD1 TRBV27 15 TRBJ1-1 NA
TGCGCCAGCAGCTTGGGGCGGGAGAGAGAGACCCAGTACTTC CASSLGRERETQYF TRBD2 TRBV5-1 14 TRBJ2-5 once
TGTGCCATCAGTGAGTTAGGAATGGGGCCAGATACGCAGTATTTT CAISELGMGPDTQYF NA TRBV10-3 15 TRBJ2-3 NA
TGCGCCAGCGGCGGAACCGTACAGGAGAACTATGGCTACACCTTC CASGGTVQENYGYTF NA TRBV5-1 15 TRBJ1-2 NA
TGTGCCAGCTCACCCCGAGGCGGGACAAACAATGAGCAGTTCTTC CASSPRGGTNNEQFF NA TRBV18 15 TRBJ2-1 NA
TGTGCCAGTAGCCAACCCCGAGGGCCGACAGATACGCAGTATTTT CASSQPRGPTDTQYF NA TRBV19 15 TRBJ2-3 NA
TGTGCCAGTAGTATAAAGCAGGGGCTTCTAGCCAAAAACATTCAGTACTTC CASSIKQGLLAKNIQYF NA TRBV19 17 TRBJ2-4 NA
TGTGCCAGCAGCCGAGGACTTCAAGAGACCCAGTACTTC CASSRGLQETQYF NA TRBV7-9 13 TRBJ2-5 NA
TGTGCCAGCTCACGCGGTCCCCCCCTATCTGCAACTAATGAAAAACTGTTTTTT CASSRGPPLSATNEKLFF NA TRBV18 18 TRBJ1-4 NA
TGTGCCAGCAGCTTAATCGGGTCCTCAGTAGATACGCAGTATTTT CASSLIGSSVDTQYF NA TRBV7-3 15 TRBJ2-3 NA
TGTGCCAGCAATAGGCTAGCGGGAGGGGATCTATACAATGAGCAGTTCTTC CASNRLAGGDLYNEQFF TRBD2 TRBV2 17 TRBJ2-1 NA
TGTGCCATCAGTGAGTTCTGGCTGTCCACAAATCAGCCCCAGCATTTT CAISEFWLSTNQPQHF NA TRBV10-3 16 TRBJ1-5 NA
TGTGCCACCGAGACAGGGACCGGGGAGCTGTTTTTT CATETGTGELFF TRBD1 TRBV28 12 TRBJ2-2 NA
TGTGCCAGCTCACCACTAGGGACTAGTTTGTACGAGCAGTACTTC CASSPLGTSLYEQYF TRBD2 TRBV18 15 TRBJ2-7 NA
TGTGCCAGTAGTCGGGGCGTGGGTCCCGGGGAGCTGTTTTTT CASSRGVGPGELFF NA TRBV19 14 TRBJ2-2 NA
TGCGCCAGCAGCTTACAGGGCGACACTGAAGCTTTCTTT CASSLQGDTEAFF NA TRBV5-1 13 TRBJ1-1 NA
TGTGCCAGCAGTGAAGCGACAGGGTTCTATGGCTACACCTTC CASSEATGFYGYTF TRBD1 TRBV6-1 14 TRBJ1-2 NA
TGCAGTGCTAAGAGCTCCTACGAGCAGTACTTC CSAKSSYEQYF NA TRBV20-1 11 TRBJ2-7 NA
TGTGCCAGCAGCCGTGCCGGCGGGAGCGGAAATGAGCAGTTCTTC CASSRAGGSGNEQFF TRBD2 TRBV27 15 TRBJ2-1 NA
TGTGCCAGCAGCCAGCGGGGGGGGAATTCACCCCTCCACTTT CASSQRGGNSPLHF NA TRBV6-5 14 TRBJ1-6 NA
TGTGCTAGCAGCTTAGAACAGGGAGGGACCCAGTACTTC CASSLEQGGTQYF NA TRBV7-7 13 TRBJ2-5 NA